Each of the 32 T cell receptor beta chains below was sequenced from the same sample in a study of blood T cells in healthy people across ages. It was with a sample-barcoded 5' primer and a J-beta primer mix that a second PCR of roughly 7 to 12 cycles was run. TCRdb called the 5' RACE reads again in MiXCR, with one record for every CDR3 protein. The sample holds hundreds of thousands of distinct CDR3 sequences, roughly three fifths seen once. The material sequenced was blood. These receptors were taken from a man aged 40-49 years in good health.

At least ten counts were recorded for this clonotype. This chain joins TRBV7-2 and TRBJ2-7; TRBD2 agrees at 10 bases. CDR3 size: 17 residues. Germline CDR1 reads SGHTA; CDR2 reads FQGNSA. With 1 base clipped from V and 3 bases from J, the junction kept 9 bases outside the gene matches. CDR3 amino acids: CASSLVARTSGYYEQYF. The CDR3 DNA follows: TGTGCCAGCAGCTTAGTTGCCAGGACTAGCGGTTACTACGAGCAGTACTTC.

This chain links TRBV12-3 or TRBV12-4 with TRBJ2-5; D is ambiguous. The V and J ends lost 6 bases and 2 bases respectively, with 16 bases between them. This CDR3 spans 15 amino acids. The CDR3 nucleotides read TGTGCCAGCAGACACCTTACCGGACGTCAAGAGACCCAGTACTTC. It is translated as CASRHLTGRQETQYF.

The chain links TRBV29-1 to TRBJ2-3; 9 bases agree with TRBD2. Per germline, CDR1 SQVTM and CDR2 ANQGSEA. The CDR3 is 14 amino acids. The junction had 7 bases not matched to a gene; V was cut back by 6 bases and J by 3 bases. The CDR3 is CSVVAGVGTDTQYF. The CDR3 DNA sequence: TGCAGCGTGGTAGCGGGAGTAGGGACAGATACGCAGTATTTT.

The chain has TRBV14 and TRBJ2-1; TRBD1 might be the D (6 bases). Germline CDR1 reads SGHDN; CDR2 reads FVKESK. The ends were cut back, 3 bases at V and 2 bases at J, with 14 bases in the middle. CDR3 size: 16 residues. The CDR3 spells CASSHFRDKAYNEQFF. The CDR3 coding sequence is TGTGCCAGCAGCCACTTCCGGGACAAAGCCTACAATGAGCAGTTCTTC.

The CDR3 loop is CASSQDRGSGVYTEAFF. The CDR3 coding sequence is TGTGCCAGCAGCCAAGATAGGGGCTCGGGGGTTTACACTGAAGCTTTCTTT. The V and J genes are TRBV14 and TRBJ1-1, with a weak D call TRBD1 (5 bases). The germline V gene encodes CDR1 SGHDN and CDR2 FVKESK. This CDR3 contains 17 residues. The V end lost 0 bases, the J end lost 3 bases, and 17 bases lay between the germline ends.

This sequence joins TRBV5-1 and TRBJ2-5, with D uncertain. The J call could be wrong; TRBJ2-7 is a better fit for the DNA end. CDR3 size: 13 residues. The germline CDR1 and CDR2 sequences are SGHRS and YFSETQ. The CDR3, as DNA: TGCGCCAGCAGCTTGGCTTCATTTGACGAGCAGTACTTC. It is translated as CASSLASFDEQYF.

The J gene is TRBJ2-1, the V gene TRBV25-1; 9 bases fit TRBD2. The CDR3 extends over 15 amino acids. Germline trimming cut 4 bases from V and 8 bases from J; bases unmatched to any gene: 9. Germline CDR1 and CDR2: MGHDK and SYGVNS. CDR3 DNA sequence: TGTGCCAGCAGTGCTTACCGTAGCGGGAGCTATGAGCAGTTCTTC. Translated: CASSAYRSGSYEQFF.

The chain joins TRBV5-6 to TRBJ1-4, with TRBD1 matching 7 bases. This CDR3 is built from 13 residues. Unmatched junction bases numbered 6, after V lost 6 bases and J lost 7 bases. CDR1 and CDR2 (germline): SGHDT, YYEEEE. The CDR3 DNA is TGTGCCAGCACCTTCGGGACAGTTGAAAAACTGTTTTTT. Protein sequence: CASTFGTVEKLFF.

The chain links TRBV25-1 to TRBJ2-6; D is uncertain. The CDR3 consists of 14 residues. Trimming cost V 4 bases and J 3 bases, with 7 bases left between them. Germline V CDR1 and CDR2: MGHDK, SYGVNS. As DNA, the CDR3 is TGTGCCAGCAGTGGCGCTTTTGGGGCCAACGTCCTGACTTTC. It translates to CASSGAFGANVLTF.

The rearrangement uses TRBV24-1 and TRBJ2-3; a weak D match, TRBD2 (6 bases). V was cut by 0 bases and J by 1 base, with 10 bases left in between. The CDR3 covers 16 residues. CDR1 is KGHDR, CDR2 SFDVKD, per germline. CDR3 in amino acids: CATSDLGGRGTDTQYF. The CDR3 DNA reads TGTGCCACCAGTGATTTGGGAGGGAGAGGCACAGATACGCAGTATTTT.

This clonotype has ten or more counts. The rearrangement links TRBV12-3 or TRBV12-4 to TRBJ2-5; D gene unclear. The CDR3 is 14 residues long. The V end was cut by 6 bases, the J end by 3 bases, with 14 bases between. CDR3 sequence: CASSWAPLKETQYF. For the CDR3, the DNA is TGTGCCAGCAGCTGGGCGCCCCTTAAAGAGACCCAGTACTTC.

The chain is built from TRBV20-1 and TRBJ1-4, with TRBD1 matching 7 bases. The V gene end was trimmed by 5 bases and the J gene end by 8 bases; junction bases not matched to a gene: 20. Germline assignment: CDR1 DFQATT and CDR2 SNEGSKA (reference sequence). The CDR3 is made up of 17 amino acids. The CDR3, as DNA: TGCAGTGCTGATAATTTCGGGACAGAAATTGGAGGGGAAAAACTGTTTTTT. It codes for CSADNFGTEIGGEKLFF.

This clonotype was detected only a few times. The chain employs TRBV20-1 and TRBJ2-3; perhaps TRBD2 as D (6 bases). Trimming stripped 6 bases from V and 2 bases from J, with 21 bases between. The CDR3 totals 16 residues. Looked up from germline, CDR1 is DFQATT and CDR2 is SNEGSKA (reference sequence). The CDR3 nucleotides are TGCAGTGCCGGACCCTCGGGAGCACCACACACAGATACGCAGTATTTT. It encodes CSAGPSGAPHTDTQYF.

The V gene is TRBV5-1, the J gene TRBJ1-2, with 7 bases lining up with TRBD1. J gave up 8 bases and V 3 bases, and 4 bases lay outside the gene matches. The CDR3 is 12 amino acids. CDR1 and CDR2 from the germline V gene are SGHRS and YFSETQ. CDR3 in amino acids: CASSYDREGYTF. The CDR3, as DNA: TGCGCCAGCAGCTACGACAGGGAAGGCTACACCTTC.

This chain joins TRBV28 and TRBJ2-7; unclear D gene. Germline loops: CDR1 MDHEN, CDR2 SYDVKM. V lost 8 bases, J lost 1 base, and 24 bases lay in between. The CDR3 has 17 amino acids. Here the CDR3 reads CASAPPPMGSLSYEQYF. The CDR3 DNA is TGTGCCAGCGCACCACCGCCGATGGGTTCTCTTTCCTACGAGCAGTACTTC.

This clonotype showed up just a few times. V gene TRBV11-1 combines with J gene TRBJ2-2; 7 nucleotides line up with TRBD1. The CDR3 runs 16 residues. The V gene end was trimmed by 6 bases and the J gene end by 4 bases; junction bases not matched to a gene: 11. From germline, CDR1 is SGHAT and CDR2 FQDESV (reference sequence). CDR3 DNA sequence: TGTGCCAGCAGTCGAAGGACAGGATCAGGCACCGGGGAGCTGTTTTTT. It codes for CASSRRTGSGTGELFF. The entire variable domain, with the rest obtained from reference TRBV11-1 and TRBJ2-2, is as follows: EAEVAQSPRYKITEKSQAVAFWCDPISGHATLYWYRQILGQGPELLVQFQDESVVDDSQLPKDRFSAERLKGVDSTLKIQPAELGDSAMYLCASSRRTGSGTGELFFGEGSRLTVL.

This clonotype was picked up a small number of times. This sequence joins TRBV5-1 and TRBJ2-5; 12 positions match TRBD1. This CDR3 is 14 amino acids long. V gave up 7 bases and J gave up 1 base; unmatched junction bases: 2. CDR1 is SGHRS and CDR2 is YFSETQ in the germline V gene. The CDR3 DNA reads as TGCGCCAGCGCGGGACAGGGGGCCCAAGAGACCCAGTACTTC. Encoded protein: CASAGQGAQETQYF.

The V call is TRBV6-6, the J call TRBJ2-2, with D tentatively TRBD1 (5 bases). Trimming took off 7 bases at V and 3 bases at J, with 12 bases between the two ends. The CDR3 length is 14 residues. Germline CDR1 reads MNHNY; CDR2 reads SVGAGI (reference sequence). The CDR3 nucleotides are TGTGCCAGCACCATAACGACAGACACCGGGGAGCTGTTTTTT. It is translated as CASTITTDTGELFF.

This clonotype occurred a few times. The chain has TRBV29-1 and TRBJ2-5, with 7 positions matching TRBD1. The germline CDR1 and CDR2 sequences are SQVTM and ANQGSEA. V gave up 7 bases and J gave up 5 bases; unmatched junction bases: 16. This CDR3 is 15 amino acids long. CDR3 DNA sequence: TGCAGCGGACAGGGTTGGGTTGGACCTCAGGAGACCCAGTACTTC. It is translated as CSGQGWVGPQETQYF.

The sample holds a few counts of this clonotype. The rearrangement uses TRBV7-2 and TRBJ2-7, with no clear D. V shed 5 bases and J shed 5 bases, with 13 bases lying between them. The germline CDR1 and CDR2 sequences are SGHTA and FQGNSA. This CDR3 contains 13 residues. CDR3 bases: TGTGCCAGCAGCCCGAACTTTAGTGACGAGCAGTACTTC. Amino acid sequence: CASSPNFSDEQYF.

The rearrangement joins TRBV28 to TRBJ2-7; D may be TRBD1 or TRBD2 (6 bases each). Trimming left V 2 bases short and J 2 bases short, with 10 bases between. The CDR3 covers 14 residues. Germline CDR1 MDHEN, CDR2 SYDVKM. The CDR3 DNA is TGTGCCAGCAGTTTAACGGGGGCCCCCTACGAGCAGTACTTC. It translates to CASSLTGAPYEQYF.

The chain employs TRBV28 and TRBJ1-2; possibly TRBD1 for D (5 bases). The CDR3 length is 15 residues. Germline V gene lookup returns CDR1 MDHEN and CDR2 SYDVKM. Trimming pared 2 bases from V and 2 bases from J, leaving 12 bases between. In DNA form, the CDR3 reads TGTGCCAGCAGTTTACCCGGCAGGGTGAACTATGGCTACACCTTC. It is translated as CASSLPGRVNYGYTF.

J is TRBJ2-1 and V is TRBV7-8, with D perhaps matching TRBD2 (6 bases). Germline loops: CDR1 SGHVS, CDR2 FQNEAQ. V was pared by 8 bases and J by 3 bases, with 14 bases between. The CDR3 loop spans 14 amino acids. The CDR3, as DNA: TGTGCCAGCGCCTCCGGGAGACTCTACAATGAGCAGTTCTTC. This gives the protein CASASGRLYNEQFF.

Points on this clonotype: This clone may be a read error of a much larger clone one base away. The V and J genes are TRBV12-3 or TRBV12-4 and TRBJ2-7; no clear D. The J call could be wrong; TRBJ2-5 is a better fit for the DNA end. The length of the CDR3 is 13 residues. The CDR3 bases are TGTGCCAGCAGTGTGGTTTGGGCCGAGACCCAGTACTTC. Its translation is CASSVVWAETQYF.

V and J are TRBV20-1 and TRBJ1-2; the D is unclear. Trimming took off 0 bases at V and 1 base at J, with 6 bases between the two ends. The germline CDR1 and CDR2 sequences are DFQATT and SNEGSKA (reference sequence). The CDR3 extends over 13 amino acids. CDR3 sequence: CSARDVFNYGYTF. CDR3 DNA sequence: TGCAGTGCTAGAGATGTATTTAACTATGGCTACACCTTC.

The gene calls are TRBV5-6 and TRBJ2-5; D is possibly TRBD1 (5 bases). CDR1 and CDR2 (germline): SGHDT, YYEEEE. V was cut by 2 bases and J by 5 bases, with 13 bases left in between. CDR3 size: 14 residues. Written as DNA, the CDR3 is TGTGCCAGCAGCTTCTTTTCAGGGCTTGAGACCCAGTACTTC. Residues: CASSFFSGLETQYF.

This clonotype turned up a few times. The chain has TRBV9 and TRBJ2-3, with D possibly being TRBD1 or TRBD2 (5 bases each). The CDR3 covers 13 residues. V dropped 0 bases and J dropped 12 bases, with 14 bases sitting between them. Germline values: CDR1 SGDLS, CDR2 YYNGEE. The CDR3 nucleotides read TGTGCCAGCAGCGTAGCGGGGACCCCCGACCAGTATTTT. Residues: CASSVAGTPDQYF.

This rearrangement joins TRBV28 to TRBJ1-2; weak D call: TRBD1 (6 bases). The CDR3 has 14 amino acids. The V end was cut by 3 bases, the J end by 0 bases, with 8 bases between. Germline V CDR1 and CDR2: MDHEN, SYDVKM. This CDR3 reads CASSLDSANYGYTF. CDR3 nucleotides: TGTGCCAGCAGTTTGGACAGTGCTAACTATGGCTACACCTTC.

This clonotype showed up just a few times. This chain connects TRBV5-1 to TRBJ1-4; unclear D gene. Germline CDR1 is SGHRS and CDR2 is YFSETQ. CDR3 length: 15 amino acids. Trimming removed 5 bases from V and 7 bases from J, with 18 bases in between. The CDR3 loop is CASRASTGRLEKLFF. CDR3 DNA sequence: TGCGCCAGCAGGGCTTCAACGGGCAGGCTTGAAAAACTGTTTTTT.

In nucleotides, the CDR3 is TGTGCCATCACCGAATCTGGGGCCAACGTCCTGACTTTC. It encodes CAITESGANVLTF. J is TRBJ2-6 and V is TRBV10-3; D remains ambiguous. Germline V CDR1 and CDR2: ENHRY, SYGVKD. The CDR3 extends over 13 amino acids. Trimming cost V 7 bases and J 1 base, with 5 bases left between them.

Only one count was recorded for this clonotype. V usage is TRBV7-9 and J usage is TRBJ1-4; D gene unclear. The germline CDR1 and CDR2 sequences are SEHNR and FQNEAQ (reference sequence). The V end lost 0 bases, the J end lost 8 bases, and 10 bases lay between the germline ends. The CDR3 contains 14 residues. The CDR3 DNA reads as TGTGCCAGCAGCTTAGCCGAGGCAGCAGAAAAACTGTTTTTT. It encodes CASSLAEAAEKLFF. The full variable domain, its missing parts supplied by reference TRBV7-9 and TRBJ1-4, is DTGVSQNPRHKITKRGQNVTFRCDPISEHNRLYWYRQTLGQGPEFLTYFQNEAQLEKSRLLSDRFSAERPKGSFSTLEIQRTEQGDSAMYLCASSLAEAAEKLFFGSGTQLSVL.

This clonotype has a handful of counts. The chain links TRBV12-3 or TRBV12-4 to TRBJ2-5; D gene ambiguous. The CDR3 contains 12 residues. V was cut by 4 bases and J by 2 bases, with 5 bases left in between. The CDR3 DNA sequence: TGTGCCAGCAGTTCCAAACAAGAGACCCAGTACTTC. Amino acid sequence: CASSSKQETQYF.